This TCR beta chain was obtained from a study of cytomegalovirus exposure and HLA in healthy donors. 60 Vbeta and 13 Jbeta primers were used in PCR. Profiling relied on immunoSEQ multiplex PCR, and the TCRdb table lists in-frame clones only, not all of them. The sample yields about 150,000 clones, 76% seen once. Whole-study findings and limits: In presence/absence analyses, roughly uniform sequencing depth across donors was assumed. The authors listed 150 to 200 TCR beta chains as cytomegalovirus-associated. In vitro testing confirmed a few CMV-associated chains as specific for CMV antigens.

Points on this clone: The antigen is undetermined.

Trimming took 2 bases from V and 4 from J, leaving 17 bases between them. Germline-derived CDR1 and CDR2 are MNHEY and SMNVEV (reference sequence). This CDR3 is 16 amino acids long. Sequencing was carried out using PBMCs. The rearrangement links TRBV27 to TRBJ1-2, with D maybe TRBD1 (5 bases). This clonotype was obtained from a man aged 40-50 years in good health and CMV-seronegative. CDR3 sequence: CASSLRGFRASYGYTF. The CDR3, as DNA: TGTGCCAGCAGTTTACGTGGGTTCAGGGCCTCCTATGGCTACACCTTC.